This entry describes one T cell receptor (beta chain). The table lists this clone with a count of one. What this receptor recognizes is not known. Base qualities are not at hand, and no much larger clone is one base apart. From its cysteine to its phenylalanine, the CDR3 spans 13 amino acids. The only DNA kept is the CDR3, 39 bases in frame from the first base. The germline V gene (reference sequence) provides CDR1 GTSNPN and CDR2 SVGIG. The V end gives up 1 base and the J end 3 bases, leaving 1 base in the junction not matched to a gene. This entry belongs to a study of blood T cell repertoires in COVID-19 (dated by TCRdb to the early 2020s). Notes on the research overall: Samples covering the acute and convalescent phases of COVID-19 were provided by collaborators in the United States, Italy and Spain. The samples were drawn from two sources: the first 160 participants of the ongoing ImmuneRACE study, and 950 to 1,500 subjects contributed by 6 global collaborators. Where HLA class I and class II types were available, the types were taken from metadata supplied by the sample provider, not from assay-based typing. The material from the prospective study consisted of cDNA or gDNA derived from T cells, B-cell-depleted T cells, or PBMCs. A de-identified subject ID, COVID-19 status, age in years and sex were almost always included in the sample metadata. Subjects who had been exposed to COVID-19, were actively infected with it, or had recovered from it provided the deeply sampled blood TCRbeta repertoires that made up the dataset. The repertoires were released in a freely available public database intended as a resource for research on the immune response to SARS-CoV-2. Broader findings and caveats from the paper: The quantity of clinical and demographic metadata differed by source and by participant and was supplied without curation.

TCRbeta CDR3 regions were amplified from genomic DNA by means of the immunoSEQ Assay, a bias-controlled multiplex PCR. In the source study's methods: The number of nucleated cells in each sample was estimated by amplification of reference gene primers within the assay. To quantify the absolute abundance of each unique TCRbeta CDR3 rearrangement, sequence reads were collapsed and filtered. For each sample, productive Simpson clonality was calculated as the square root of Simpson's diversity index over productive rearrangements. Entries here come from immuneACCESS through TCRdb and include only in-frame sequences with V and J called. Some clones fail to appear in such tables; in the studies checked, an unresolved V gene covers under half of the shortfall, and the cause of the remainder is unknown. V, J and clone size were drawn from that table, and D and trimming were deduced from the DNA. The sample yields roughly 190,000 clones; more than 60% were counted once. The ten largest account for about an eighth of the sample.

The collaborating institutions used their own protocols to collect whole blood in K2EDTA tubes. For TCRbeta analysis, collaborator samples were shipped as frozen whole blood, as isolated PBMCs, or as DNA extracted from either sample type. The chain is assembled from TRBV30 and TRBJ2-5, with 8 bases aligning to TRBD2. This TCR came from a woman aged 45-65 years with acute or convalescent COVID-19. Sequenced sample: peripheral blood. CDR3 reads: CAWSGGLEETQYF. The DNA reads TGTGCCTGGAGTGGGGGACTAGAAGAGACCCAGTACTTC. The CDR3 plus the reference TRBV30 and TRBJ2-5 genes for the other parts give the full variable domain: SQTIHQWPATLVQPVGSPLSLECTVEGTSNPNLYWYRQAAGRGLQLLFYSVGIGQISSEVPQNLSASRPQDRQFILSSKKLLLSDSGFYLCAWSGGLEETQYFGPGTRLLVL.